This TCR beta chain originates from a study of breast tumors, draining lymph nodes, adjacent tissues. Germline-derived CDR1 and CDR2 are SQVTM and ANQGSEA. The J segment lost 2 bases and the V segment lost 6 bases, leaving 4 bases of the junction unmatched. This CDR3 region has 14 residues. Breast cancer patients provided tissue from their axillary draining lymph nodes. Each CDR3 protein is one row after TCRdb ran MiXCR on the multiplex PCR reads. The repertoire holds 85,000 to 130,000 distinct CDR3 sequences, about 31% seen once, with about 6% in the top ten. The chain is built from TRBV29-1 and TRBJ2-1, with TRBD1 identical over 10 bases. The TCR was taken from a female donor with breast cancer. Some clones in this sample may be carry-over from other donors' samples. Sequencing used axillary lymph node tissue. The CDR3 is CSVPGQGPYNEQFF. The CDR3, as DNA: TGCAGCGTCCCGGGACAGGGGCCCTACAATGAGCAGTTCTTC.